The present T cell receptor (beta chain) was sequenced within a study of T cells in Graves' hyperthyroidism and ophthalmopathy. The sample holds many counts of this clonotype. Its antigen is still unknown. Germline assignment: CDR1 LNHDA and CDR2 SQIVND (reference sequence). This CDR3 comprises 14 residues. V lost 6 bases, J lost 5 bases, and 9 bases stayed unmatched. Findings and limits, study-wide: Researchers found most expanded thyroid clonotypes above 0.001 in blood as well.

RNA transcripts gave rise to amplified TCR beta CDR3 regions. TCR CDR3 regions were first amplified by RT-PCR with HTBI primers. TCRdb redid the calling of the multiplex PCR reads with MiXCR, one entry per CDR3 protein. Of roughly 580,000 distinct CDR3 sequences listed, approximately 15% are singletons. Sequenced material: blood. The chain uses TRBV19 and TRBJ1-2; 7 bases match TRBD1. The sequence derives from a woman in her thirties with Graves' hyperthyroidism that later progressed to Graves' ophthalmopathy. CDR3 loop: CASRRRQGLYGYTF. The DNA for the CDR3 is TGTGCCAGTAGAAGAAGACAGGGTCTTTATGGCTACACCTTC.